The 25 T cell receptor beta chains below were found in one sample sequenced in a study of blood T cell repertoires in COVID-19 (TCRdb year 2020). The library was generated by the immunoSEQ multiplex PCR assay. The table was pulled from immuneACCESS by TCRdb, which kept in-frame rearrangements only. Such tables lose some clones; where checked, under half of the loss comes from unresolved V genes, and the rest has no known cause. This sample holds tens of thousands of clones; approximately 90% were observed only once. Approximately 2.9% of the sample goes to the ten largest clones. The specimen sequenced was peripheral blood. Receptors originate from a woman in her forties or fifties with active or convalescent COVID-19.

The V call is TRBV11-1, the J call TRBJ1-1, with 11 bases that match TRBD1. The trim removed 6 bases at V and 8 bases at J, leaving 8 bases unmatched. CDR1 and CDR2 (germline): SGHAT, FQDESV (reference sequence). This CDR3 contains 14 residues. CDR3 coding DNA: TGTGCCAGCAGTCAGAGGGACAGGGGGAGAGAAGCTTTCTTT. Protein: CASSQRDRGREAFF. The entire variable domain, with the rest obtained from reference TRBV11-1 and TRBJ1-1, is as follows: EAEVAQSPRYKITEKSQAVAFWCDPISGHATLYWYRQILGQGPELLVQFQDESVVDDSQLPKDRFSAERLKGVDSTLKIQPAELGDSAMYLCASSQRDRGREAFFGQGTRLTVV.

V gene TRBV19 combines with J gene TRBJ2-5, with TRBD2 matching 8 bases. CDR1 LNHDA and CDR2 SQIVND come from the germline V gene (reference sequence). The CDR3 length is 16 residues. J was trimmed by 1 base and V by 3 bases; bases with no gene match: 7. The CDR3 bases are TGTGCCAGTAGTATTGGTCCGGGGGGGCTCCAAGAGACCCAGTACTTC. Translating gives CASSIGPGGLQETQYF.

The V call is TRBV5-6, the J call TRBJ1-1; TRBD1 matches 7 bases. Trimming took 4 bases from V and 7 from J; bases not matched to a gene: 13. From germline, CDR1 is SGHDT and CDR2 YYEEEE. The CDR3 is 15 amino acids. CDR3 region: CASSRRQGSGGEAFF. Here the CDR3 DNA reads TGTGCCAGCAGCCGGAGACAGGGAAGCGGCGGTGAAGCTTTCTTT.

The chain uses TRBV19 and TRBJ1-4; D not resolved. The CDR3 spans 13 residues. Trimming left V 3 bases short and J 8 bases short, with 10 bases between. The germline V gene encodes CDR1 LNHDA and CDR2 SQIVND (reference sequence). CDR3 DNA sequence: TGTGCCAGTAGTATGAGCGGGAACGAAAAACTGTTTTTT. Amino acid sequence: CASSMSGNEKLFF.

This chain links TRBV6-5 with TRBJ1-2, with TRBD1 matching over 8 bases. There are 14 residues in the CDR3. Per germline, CDR1 MNHEY and CDR2 SVGAGI. V trimming: 6 bases; J trimming: 8 bases; junction bases outside the gene matches: 11. This CDR3 reads CASRLRQGRGGYTF. The CDR3 nucleotides are TGTGCCAGCAGGTTGAGACAGGGGAGAGGGGGCTACACCTTC.

The chain employs TRBV4-3 and TRBJ2-2, with D uncertain. This CDR3 comprises 15 residues. The germline CDR1 and CDR2 sequences are LGHNA and YSLEER. V lost 1 base to trimming and J lost 6 bases, with 12 bases between them. CDR3 bases: TGCGCCAGCAGCCAAGGACTCGAGGCTCCCGGGGAGCTGTTTTTT. It specifies CASSQGLEAPGELFF.

The V call is TRBV7-2, the J call TRBJ1-1; TRBD1 is a possible D gene (5 bases). Germline lookup yields CDR1 SGHTA and CDR2 FQGNSA. Trimming shortened V by 1 base and J by 3 bases, and 15 bases separated the two germline ends. The CDR3 covers 16 residues. CDR3 in DNA: TGTGCCAGCAGCTTAGATATTTGGGGGGTTGACACTGAAGCTTTCTTT. As protein: CASSLDIWGVDTEAFF.

The chain links TRBV27 to TRBJ2-1; 7 bases are a match to TRBD1. The J segment lost 8 bases and the V segment lost 7 bases, leaving 17 bases of the junction unmatched. This CDR3 comprises 16 residues. Germline V gives CDR1 MNHEY, CDR2 SMNVEV (reference sequence). CDR3 residues: CASNIQGTSPTDEQFF. For the CDR3, the DNA is TGTGCCAGCAATATACAGGGGACATCCCCTACGGATGAGCAGTTCTTC.

This clone was detected only once. This chain joins TRBV6-1 and TRBJ2-3; 9 bases line up with TRBD2. The CDR3 covers 16 residues. The germline gives CDR1 MNHNS, CDR2 SASEGT. V lost 4 bases to trimming and J lost 1 base; unmatched junction nucleotides: 6. This CDR3 is CASSVSSGAGTDTQYF. CDR3 bases: TGTGCCAGCAGTGTTTCTAGCGGGGCCGGCACAGATACGCAGTATTTT.

V and J are TRBV3-1 (or the pseudogene TRBV3-2) and TRBJ2-3, with 8 bases identical to TRBD2. The CDR3 has 13 amino acids. With V trimmed by 3 bases and J by 6 bases, 2 bases remained unmatched. Per the germline V gene, CDR1 is LGHDT and CDR2 is YNNKEL (reference sequence). The CDR3: CASSQPGGDTQYF. The CDR3 DNA sequence: TGTGCCAGCAGCCAGCCGGGAGGGGATACGCAGTATTTT.

This clone showed up many times. The sample has other DNA sequences that encode this CDR3 too. The V call is TRBV5-4, the J call TRBJ2-7; a weak D match, TRBD2 (5 bases). CDR1 and CDR2 (germline): SGHNT, YYREEE (reference sequence). This CDR3 comprises 12 residues. V gave up 4 bases and J gave up 3 bases, with 8 bases separating them. The CDR3 bases are TGTGCCAGCAGCCTCCGGGGCTACGAGCAGTACTTC. This gives the protein CASSLRGYEQYF.

The V call is TRBV4-3, the J call TRBJ1-2, with 8 bases lining up with TRBD1. The CDR3 extends over 14 amino acids. The germline V gene has CDR1 LGHNA and CDR2 YSLEER. Losses at the gene ends were 1 base for V and 8 bases for J; bases not matched to a gene: 6. The CDR3 DNA reads TGCGCCAGCAGCCAAGGACAGGGGAGGGGAGGCTACACCTTC. Translation gives CASSQGQGRGGYTF.

The rearrangement links TRBV5-6 to TRBJ2-3; TRBD2 aligns across 7 bases. CDR1 is SGHDT, CDR2 YYEEEE, per germline. Trimming cost V 5 bases and J 3 bases; bases outside gene matches: 15. The CDR3 has 17 amino acids. The CDR3 sequence is CASRQWGSGSGTDTQYF. The CDR3 DNA follows: TGTGCCAGCAGACAATGGGGTAGCGGGTCGGGGACAGATACGCAGTATTTT.

V and J are TRBV19 and TRBJ2-7, with a possible D match to TRBD2 (5 bases). CDR3 size: 14 residues. Germline V gene data show CDR1 as LNHDA and CDR2 as SQIVND (reference sequence). The ends were cut back, 6 bases at V and 6 bases at J, with 18 bases in the middle. The CDR3 spells CASRGTSLGGEQYF. The CDR3 DNA sequence: TGTGCCAGTAGGGGCACTTCCCTCGGAGGCGAGCAGTACTTC.

The chain has TRBV18 and TRBJ1-2; 9 nucleotides match TRBD1. The CDR3 runs 13 residues. In germline, CDR1 is KGHSH, CDR2 LQKENI. V lost 4 bases to trimming and J lost 6 bases; unmatched junction nucleotides: 3. Here the CDR3 DNA reads TGTGCCAGCTCACTGGGGACAGGGAATGGCTACACCTTC. Its protein product is CASSLGTGNGYTF.

The V and J genes are TRBV4-3 and TRBJ1-1, with unresolved D. This CDR3 has 13 residues. CDR1 is LGHNA, CDR2 YSLEER, per germline. The germline V and J ends were trimmed by 4 bases and 5 bases, with 11 bases remaining between them. The CDR3 bases are TGCGCCAGCAGCCGGTCATTTAGTACTGAAGCTTTCTTT. It encodes CASSRSFSTEAFF.

The chain employs TRBV30 and TRBJ1-2; 8 positions agree with TRBD1. The CDR3 spans 14 residues. V dropped 0 bases and J dropped 7; count of bases not matched to a gene: 7. CDR1 is GTSNPN, CDR2 SVGIG, per germline (reference sequence). This chain's CDR3 is CAWSVYRGSGGYTF. For the CDR3, the DNA is TGTGCCTGGAGTGTTTACAGGGGGTCTGGTGGCTACACCTTC.

The chain carries TRBV12-2 and TRBJ2-3; the table's D call of TRBD2 was not tested on the DNA. TRBV12-2 is a listed pseudogene. This CDR3 is built from 16 residues. CDR3 sequence (DNA): TGTGCAAGTCGCTTAGCCCCGGTGGTCGGCACAGATACGCAGTATTTT. Its translation: CASRLAPVVGTDTQYF.

CDR3 in DNA: TGTGCCAGCAATCCGGGACAGGGGGCATCCGGGGAGCTGTTTTTT. Translation: CASNPGQGASGELFF. The chain combines TRBV2 with TRBJ2-2; 12 positions agree with TRBD1. This CDR3 is built from 15 residues. V lost 7 bases, J lost 6 bases, and 6 bases stayed unmatched. CDR1 SNHLY and CDR2 FYNNEI come from the germline V gene.

This clone was seen a handful of times. V is TRBV5-4 and J is TRBJ1-6; D gene unclear. The CDR3 runs to 14 residues. Germline values: CDR1 SGHNT, CDR2 YYREEE (reference sequence). Deletions cut 0 bases from V and 8 bases from J, with 9 bases between. Here the CDR3 reads CASSLAGRYSPLHF. CDR3 nucleotide sequence: TGTGCCAGCAGCTTGGCCGGTCGGTATTCACCCCTCCACTTT.

The rearrangement uses TRBV6-5 and TRBJ1-1; 9 nucleotides match TRBD1. J was trimmed by 7 bases and V by 0 bases; bases with no gene match: 6. The CDR3 runs 15 residues. Germline-derived CDR1 and CDR2 are MNHEY and SVGAGI. CDR3 bases: TGTGCCAGCAGTTACTCGCTAACAGGGGGCATTGAAGCTTTCTTT. Amino acid sequence: CASSYSLTGGIEAFF.

The chain recombines TRBV7-8 with TRBJ2-5, with D possibly matching TRBD2 (6 bases). The germline CDR1 and CDR2 sequences are SGHVS and FQNEAQ. This CDR3 spans 15 amino acids. The V gene lost 1 base and the J gene lost 2 bases, with 11 bases spanning the gap. In DNA form, the CDR3 reads TGTGCCAGCAGCTTAGTTGCGGGGAGGCAAGAGACCCAGTACTTC. It translates to CASSLVAGRQETQYF. The variable domain in full, completed from reference TRBV7-8 and TRBJ2-5, reads GAGVSQSPRYKVAKRGQDVALRCDPISGHVSLFWYQQALGQGPEFLTYFQNEAQLDKSGLPSDRFFAERPEGSVSTLKIQRTQQEDSAVYLCASSLVAGRQETQYFGPGTRLLVL.

This chain uses TRBV9 with TRBJ2-6, with a tentative D call TRBD2 (6 bases). This CDR3 has 15 residues. With 4 bases removed from V and 6 bases from J, the gap between germline ends came to 14 bases. From germline, CDR1 is SGDLS and CDR2 YYNGEE. CDR3 region: CASSPGGAAANVLTF. DNA for the CDR3: TGTGCCAGCAGCCCTGGCGGGGCGGCGGCCAACGTCCTGACTTTC.

This chain joins TRBV7-9 and TRBJ1-3; D ambiguous. Per the germline V gene, CDR1 is SEHNR and CDR2 is FQNEAQ (reference sequence). Deletions cut 3 bases from V and 0 bases from J, with 9 bases between. The CDR3 spans 15 residues. The CDR3 loop reads CASSFSFFSGNTIYF. The CDR3 DNA follows: TGTGCCAGCAGCTTCTCGTTCTTCTCTGGAAACACCATATATTTT.

This chain connects TRBV5-6 to TRBJ1-2, with 9 bases fitting TRBD1. CDR3 size: 13 residues. Germline V gene lookup returns CDR1 SGHDT and CDR2 YYEEEE. The ends lost 4 bases at V and 8 bases at J; junction bases unmatched: 6. The CDR3: CASSTGGASGYTF. CDR3 bases: TGTGCCAGCAGCACAGGGGGCGCCTCCGGCTACACCTTC.